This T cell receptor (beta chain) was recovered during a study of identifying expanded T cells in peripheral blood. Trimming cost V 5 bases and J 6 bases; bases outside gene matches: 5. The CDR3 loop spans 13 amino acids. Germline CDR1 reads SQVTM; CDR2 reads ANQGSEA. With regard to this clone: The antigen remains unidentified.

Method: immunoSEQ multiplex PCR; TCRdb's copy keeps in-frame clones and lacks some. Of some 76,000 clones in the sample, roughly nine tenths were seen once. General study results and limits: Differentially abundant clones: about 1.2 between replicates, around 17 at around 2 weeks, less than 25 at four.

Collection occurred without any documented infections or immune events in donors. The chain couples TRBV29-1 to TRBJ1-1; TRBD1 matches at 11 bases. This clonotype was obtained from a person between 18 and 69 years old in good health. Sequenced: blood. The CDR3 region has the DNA TGCAGCGTTTTAGGACAGGGGGCTGCTGAAGCTTTCTTT. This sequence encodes CSVLGQGAAEAFF.